Listed here are 22 T cell receptor beta chains from one sample, sequenced in a study of tumor-infiltrating lymphocytes in primary liver carcinoma. Reverse transcription of roughly 0.5 ug total RNA with a constant-region primer produced TCR beta cDNA. Generation of the TCR beta libraries relied on three nested multiplex PCR rounds using slightly modified ARM-PCR. Running 10 cycles apiece, the first two PCR rounds relied on TRBV1-TRBV30 forward primers together with a C-beta reverse primer. Via MiXCR, TCRdb re-called the multiplex PCR reads, giving one row per CDR3 protein. The sample holds about 320,000 distinct CDR3 sequences, 65% seen once. They got blood RNA out of unsorted whole blood and also pulled out germline DNA. Sequencing input: peripheral blood. These receptors were taken from a man in his forties with primary liver carcinoma and hepatitis B virus infection.

This sequence joins TRBV29-1 and TRBJ2-3; TRBD1 matches 9 bases. V shed 1 base and J 3 bases; nucleotides not matched to a gene: 8. The germline V gene encodes CDR1 SQVTM and CDR2 ANQGSEA. The CDR3 has 16 residues. The CDR3 coding sequence is TGCAGCGTTGAAGGGGACAGGGATTTGGTTACAGATACGCAGTATTTT. Amino acid sequence: CSVEGDRDLVTDTQYF.

V gene TRBV11-1 combines with J gene TRBJ2-1; 12 bases map to TRBD1. This CDR3 is 14 amino acids long. Germline CDR1 and CDR2: SGHAT and FQDESV (reference sequence). The ends lost 4 bases at V and 12 bases at J; junction bases unmatched: 7. The CDR3: CASSSGTGGSGQFF. CDR3 DNA: TGTGCCAGCAGCTCCGGGACAGGGGGCAGTGGGCAGTTCTTC.

To note about this clonotype: A clone one base away is much larger, so this may be a read error. V is TRBV12-3 or TRBV12-4 and J is TRBJ2-3, with D tentatively TRBD1 (6 bases). The end of the DNA fits TRBJ1-5 better, so the J call may be wrong. This CDR3 comprises 14 residues. CDR3 loop: CASSLGATGDTQHF. The DNA for the CDR3 is TGTGCCAGCAGTTTGGGGGCAACTGGGGATACGCAGCATTTT.

Remarks on this clonotype: This could be a read error, since a much larger clone is one nucleotide away. The CDR3 does not close with the conserved phenylalanine or tryptophan, likely indicating a read error. The CDR3 DNA sequence: TGCGCCAGCAGCCAGGAGTCCCCCTTAAGCGGGAGCCACGAGCAGTACCTC. Translation gives CASSQESPLSGSHEQYL. V gene TRBV4-3 combines with J gene TRBJ2-7; 8 bases map to TRBD2. Germline loops: CDR1 LGHNA, CDR2 YSLEER. The CDR3 runs to 17 residues. V lost 3 bases and J lost 5; bases outside the gene matches: 15.

On this clonotype itself: Because the CDR3 is missing its conserved closing phenylalanine or tryptophan, this is likely a read error. The chain links TRBV11-2 to TRBJ2-7; D is possibly TRBD2 (6 bases). Germline V gene data show CDR1 as SGHAT and CDR2 as FQNNGV. The CDR3 is made up of 14 amino acids. The CDR3 is CASGFLLGGYEQYL. CDR3 DNA sequence: TGTGCCAGCGGCTTCCTCCTCGGGGGATACGAGCAGTACTTA.

The chain is built from TRBV24-1 and TRBJ2-3; no reliable D call. Germline CDR1 reads KGHDR; CDR2 reads SFDVKD. CDR3 length: 14 amino acids. V was cut by 5 bases and J by 3 bases, with 11 bases left in between. The CDR3 loop is CATSADPSTDTQYF. The CDR3 nucleotides are TGTGCCACCAGTGCGGACCCCAGTACAGATACGCAGTATTTT.

In this sample, this clonotype turned up many times. The chain uses TRBV12-3 or TRBV12-4 and TRBJ2-3; D not resolved. V lost 2 bases and J 5 bases, leaving 5 bases between the germline ends. This CDR3 contains 12 residues. The CDR3 region is CASSLIGDTQYF. For the CDR3, the DNA is TGTGCCAGCAGTTTAATCGGAGATACGCAGTATTTT.

The rearrangement links TRBV11-1 to TRBJ2-7; D gene unclear. V was pared by 5 bases and J by 2 bases, with 19 bases between. Germline V gene data show CDR1 as SGHAT and CDR2 as FQDESV (reference sequence). This CDR3 has 16 amino acids. CDR3: CASSDRAAGVAYEQYF. DNA for the CDR3: TGTGCCAGCAGCGATCGGGCAGCTGGGGTTGCCTACGAGCAGTACTTC.

About this clonotype: With a much larger clone just one base away, this may be a read error. This sequence joins TRBV10-3 and TRBJ2-2, with TRBD1 matching over 11 bases. CDR3 length equals 16 residues. J was trimmed by 4 bases and V by 9 bases; bases with no gene match: 10. Germline V gene data show CDR1 as ENHRY and CDR2 as SYGVKD. The chain's CDR3 is CAMDSGGQGATGELFF. DNA for the CDR3: TGTGCCATGGACAGCGGCGGACAGGGGGCCACCGGGGAGCTGTTTTTT.

As to this clonotype: The junction departs from the called germline gene at one end, perhaps through a read error. The V and J genes are TRBV4-2 and TRBJ2-3; 9 nucleotides agree with TRBD1. The CDR3 runs 15 residues. Germline V gene data show CDR1 as LGHNA and CDR2 as YNFKEQ. The DNA of the CDR3 is TGCACCAGCAGCCGCCGACAGGGGGGGACAGATAAGCAGTATTTT. It codes for CTSSRRQGGTDKQYF.

This clonotype was counted a few times. V is TRBV24-1 and J is TRBJ2-1, with D unresolved. The germline V gene encodes CDR1 KGHDR and CDR2 SFDVKD. The V end lost 2 bases, the J end lost 10 bases, and 11 bases lay between the germline ends. The CDR3 consists of 13 residues. The CDR3 protein is CATSDSPGYEQFF. In nucleotides, the CDR3 is TGTGCCACCAGTGATTCCCCAGGATACGAGCAGTTCTTC.

Details on this clonotype: This sequence may be a read error, since a much larger clone differs from it by one base. The DNA of the CDR3 is TGCAGCGTTGAGTCCCTAGCGGGAACAGGGGATACGCAGTATTTT. Encoded protein: CSVESLAGTGDTQYF. The chain has TRBV29-1 and TRBJ2-3; 9 bases map to TRBD2. There are 15 residues in the CDR3. J gave up 6 bases and V 3 bases, and 10 bases lay outside the gene matches. Germline V gene sequence: CDR1 SQVTM, CDR2 ANQGSEA.

Points on this clonotype: The junction differs from germline at one of its ends, possibly a read error. The chain joins TRBV5-4 to TRBJ2-5; maybe TRBD2 (6 bases). This CDR3 region has 15 residues. From germline, CDR1 is SGHNT and CDR2 YYREEE (reference sequence). DNA of the CDR3: TGTGCCAACAGCTTGGAGGGCGGGGCACAAGAGACCCAGTACTTC. It specifies CANSLEGGAQETQYF.

This clonotype was picked up a small number of times. Relative to the germline gene, one junction end is altered; a read error may explain this. This chain joins TRBV11-2 and TRBJ2-1; D not certain. The CDR3 is 14 amino acids. The germline gives CDR1 SGHAT, CDR2 FQNNGV. The DNA for the CDR3 is TGTGTCAGCAGCCCCGGACCTAAATTGGGTGAGCAGTTCTTC. It specifies CVSSPGPKLGEQFF.

The table lists this clonotype with a few counts. The CDR3 DNA sequence: TGTGCCAGCAGTGAAAGTCACGGAGCTAACTATGGCTACACCTTC. Its translation is CASSESHGANYGYTF. The chain has TRBV2 and TRBJ1-2; D ambiguous. The germline gives CDR1 SNHLY, CDR2 FYNNEI. Trimming cost V 2 bases and J 0 bases, with 10 bases left between them. The CDR3 has 15 residues.

Comments on this clonotype: A junction end diverges from the germline sequence, so it may reflect a read error. The V call is TRBV11-3, the J call TRBJ2-5; D is unresolved. This CDR3 comprises 14 residues. CDR1 is SGHNT, CDR2 YENEEA, per germline. The CDR3 sequence: CASSLTGGQETQYF. The CDR3 DNA is TGTGCTAGCAGCCTGACTGGCGGTCAAGAGACCCAGTACTTC.

A note on this clonotype: Given a much more abundant clone one base away, this may be a read error. The V gene is TRBV6-2 or TRBV6-3, the J gene TRBJ2-3; TRBD2 matches 7 bases. CDR3 size: 13 residues. Germline-derived CDR1 and CDR2 are MNHEY and SVGEGT. The CDR3 is CACSFGLVDTQYF. The CDR3 nucleotides are TGTGCCTGCAGTTTCGGACTAGTGGATACGCAGTATTTT.

A remark on this clonotype: Without the conserved terminal phenylalanine or tryptophan, this CDR3 likely stems from a read error. The V and J genes are TRBV6-1 and TRBJ2-7; D tentatively fits TRBD1 or TRBD2 (5 bases each). CDR1 is MNHNS and CDR2 is SASEGT in the germline V gene. The V gene lost 0 bases and the J gene lost 3 bases, with 12 bases spanning the gap. The CDR3 contains 15 residues. The CDR3 sequence: CASSEAPGPGYEQYL. In DNA, the CDR3 is TGTGCCAGCAGTGAAGCGCCGGGACCAGGCTACGAGCAGTACCTC.

The chain combines TRBV28 with TRBJ1-2, with 7 bases identical to TRBD1. The germline gives CDR1 MDHEN, CDR2 SYDVKM. The CDR3 covers 13 residues. J was trimmed by 6 bases and V by 3 bases; bases with no gene match: 4. This CDR3 reads CASSLDRLDGYTF. The CDR3 DNA reads as TGTGCCAGCAGTTTGGACAGGCTGGATGGCTACACCTTC.

This clonotype was recorded a few times. This chain connects TRBV28 to TRBJ2-2, with D perhaps matching TRBD1 (6 bases). V lost 6 bases and J 8 bases, leaving 16 bases between the germline ends. CDR1 and CDR2 (germline): MDHEN, SYDVKM. The CDR3 is 14 amino acids. DNA for the CDR3: TGTGCCAGCAGCCTGCCAGGGGCCGCGGGGGAGCTGTTTTTT. Translated: CASSLPGAAGELFF.

The chain combines TRBV4-3 with TRBJ2-2; no firm D call. The CDR3 is 16 residues long. CDR1 is LGHNA, CDR2 YSLEER, per germline. Trimming removed 1 base from V and 2 bases from J, with 11 bases in between. The CDR3 DNA reads TGCGCCAGCAGCCAAGGCGATCTCCTAAACACCGGGGAGCTGTTTTTT. It yields the protein CASSQGDLLNTGELFF.

This clonotype was picked up many times. This chain uses TRBV29-1 with TRBJ1-2, with 11 bases aligning to TRBD1. V was pared by 7 bases and J by 6 bases, with 7 bases of the junction left unmatched. This CDR3 is built from 13 residues. Germline V gene sequence: CDR1 SQVTM, CDR2 ANQGSEA. CDR3 in amino acids: CSAPGTGGDGYTF. In nucleotides, the CDR3 is TGCAGCGCACCCGGGACAGGGGGTGATGGCTACACCTTC. The full variable domain, rest sourced from reference TRBV29-1 and TRBJ1-2, is SAVISQKPSRDICQRGTSLTIQCQVDSQVTMMFWYRQQPGQSLTLIATANQGSEATYESGFVIDKFPISRPNLTFSTLTVSNMSPEDSSIYLCSAPGTGGDGYTFGSGTRLTVV.